The source of this T cell receptor (beta chain) is a study of blood T cell repertoires in COVID-19. A COVID-19 case had been met by exposed participants during the 2 weeks before study entry. TCRdb's copy holds only in-frame clones and misses some; the assay was immunoSEQ multiplex PCR. The sample has about 350,000 clones, around nine tenths seen once. Germline CDR1 reads SGHTA; CDR2 reads FQGTGA. The CDR3 is 17 residues long. V lost 5 bases to trimming and J lost 4 bases, with 23 bases between them. The V and J genes are TRBV7-3 and TRBJ1-2; no clear D gene. The sequenced sample was PBMCs or T cells enriched from blood (not recorded which). This receptor was obtained from a woman between 25 and 40 years old who had been exposed to COVID-19. CDR3 sequence reads: CASSPAAGSLAPYGYTF. The DNA for the CDR3 is TGTGCCAGCAGCCCAGCCGCGGGATCTCTCGCCCCCTATGGCTACACCTTC.